This note documents a single TCR beta chain sequence. The record originates from a study of graft-versus-host responses after intestinal transplantation. TCRdb keeps only in-frame clones here, not all; method: immunoSEQ multiplex PCR. The sample lists 11,000 to 15,000 clones; 70% to 85% were seen once. Both intraepithelial and lamina propria lymphocytes were released by processing graft tissue. This clonotype was obtained from a human patient who received an intestinal transplant, so some T cells may come from the graft donor. The sample in question was ileum tissue, obtained roughly 26 days after intestinal transplant.

CDR3 region: CASSTAGERDTQYF. CDR3 nucleotide sequence: TGTGCCAGCAGCACCGCGGGAGAAAGAGATACGCAGTATTTT. The J gene is TRBJ2-3, the V gene TRBV11-2; TRBD2 matches 7 bases. Looked up from germline, CDR1 is SGHAT and CDR2 is FQNNGV. V shed 5 bases and J 5 bases; nucleotides not matched to a gene: 7. This CDR3 spans 14 amino acids.